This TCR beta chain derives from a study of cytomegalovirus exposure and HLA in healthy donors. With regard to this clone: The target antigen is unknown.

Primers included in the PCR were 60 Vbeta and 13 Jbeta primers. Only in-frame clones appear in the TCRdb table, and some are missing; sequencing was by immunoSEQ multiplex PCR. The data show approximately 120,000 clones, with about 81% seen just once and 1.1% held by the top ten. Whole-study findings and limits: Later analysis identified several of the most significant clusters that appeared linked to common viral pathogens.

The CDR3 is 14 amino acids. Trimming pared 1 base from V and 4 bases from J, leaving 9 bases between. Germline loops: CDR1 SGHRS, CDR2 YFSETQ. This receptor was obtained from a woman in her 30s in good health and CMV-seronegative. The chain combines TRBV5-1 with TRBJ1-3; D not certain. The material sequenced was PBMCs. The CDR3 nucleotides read TGCGCCAGCAGCTTGCAGTTATTCGGAAACACCATATATTTT. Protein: CASSLQLFGNTIYF.